The 13 T cell receptor beta chains below were found in one sample sequenced in a study of glioma-infiltrating T cells. Using RNA template, CDR3s of TCR alpha and beta were amplified with iRepertoire arm-PCR. A single record per CDR3 protein comes from TCRdb applying MiXCR to the multiplex PCR reads. The sample includes about 5,800 distinct CDR3 sequences, roughly 30% seen only once; the top ten take approximately 13%. Specimen: glioma tissue, nonneoplastic brain tissue, or PBMCs (not recorded which). The receptors were gathered from a human donor with low-grade glioma or glioblastoma, undergoing nonglioma brain surgery, or in good health (not recorded which).

On this clonotype: The CDR3 carries no conserved terminal phenylalanine or tryptophan, so it likely arises from a read error. The chain couples TRBV28 to TRBJ1-6; a possible D gene is TRBD1 (5 bases). Trimming shortened V by 5 bases and J by 7 bases, and 15 bases separated the two germline ends. This CDR3 is 15 amino acids long. Germline loops: CDR1 MDHEN, CDR2 SYDVKM. This CDR3 is CASSTWEGQNSPLHV. CDR3 coding DNA: TGTGCCAGCAGTACGTGGGAAGGACAAAATTCACCCCTCCACGTT.

By proportion, this clonotype is medium-sized (0.01 to 0.1%). The chain couples TRBV7-2 to TRBJ2-5; 13 bases line up with TRBD2. Germline V gene lookup returns CDR1 SGHTA and CDR2 FQGNSA. Unmatched junction bases numbered 7, after V lost 1 base and J lost 5 bases. The CDR3 runs to 17 residues. CDR3 sequence (DNA): TGTGCCAGCAGCTTAGAGCCCGGGACTAGCGGGATGGAGACCCAGTACTTC. This encodes CASSLEPGTSGMETQYF.

Many counts were recorded for this clonotype. The rearrangement uses TRBV7-9 and TRBJ1-3, with no clear D. Germline lookup yields CDR1 SEHNR and CDR2 FQNEAQ (reference sequence). The CDR3 has 15 residues. With 4 bases removed from V and 0 bases from J, the gap between germline ends came to 10 bases. CDR3 in DNA: TGTGCCAGCAGCTATAGTCGGAACTCTGGAAACACCATATATTTT. Amino acid sequence: CASSYSRNSGNTIYF.

In its sample, this clonotype is medium-sized. The chain combines TRBV6-6 with TRBJ2-5, with unresolved D. CDR1 is MNHNY, CDR2 SVGAGI, per germline (reference sequence). Trimming removed 0 bases from V and 5 bases from J, with 1 base in between. This CDR3 is built from 11 residues. DNA for the CDR3: TGTGCCAGCAGTTACTCCGAGACCCAGTACTTC. Encoded protein: CASSYSETQYF.

The V call is TRBV6-5, the J call TRBJ2-3, with D unresolved. Deletions cut 6 bases from V and 2 bases from J, with 6 bases between. This CDR3 has 12 residues. The V gene's germline CDR1 is MNHEY and CDR2 SVGAGI. The DNA of the CDR3 is TGTGCCAGCAGGGATACCACAGATACGCAGTATTTT. It yields the protein CASRDTTDTQYF.

A remark on this clonotype: Lacking the conserved final phenylalanine or tryptophan, this CDR3 likely reflects a read error. The DNA is omitted, as the CDR3 cannot be located on it reliably, and the CDR3 follows TCRdb's listing. The gene calls are TRBV6-2 or TRBV6-3 and TRBJ2-1; TRBD2, the table's D call, was not compared with the DNA. Germline CDR1 and CDR2: MNHEY and SVGEGT. The CDR3 is 14 amino acids long, termini counted. This chain's CDR3 is CASRRAGGRQEPFV.

This clonotype is classed as medium-sized. The gene calls are TRBV28 and TRBJ2-1; D may be TRBD1 or TRBD2 (5 bases each). V was pared by 4 bases and J by 16 bases, with 20 bases between. CDR1 and CDR2 from the germline V gene are MDHEN and SYDVKM. The length of the CDR3 is 13 residues. The CDR3 loop reads CASSSLGGVEGFF. The CDR3 DNA reads as TGTGCCAGCAGTTCGCTTGGGGGAGTCGAAGGATTCTTC.

This clonotype showed up many times. The rearrangement links TRBV11-3 to TRBJ2-4, with 10 positions matching TRBD1. Germline CDR1 and CDR2: SGHNT and YENEEA. This CDR3 spans 15 amino acids. Trimming at V came to 5 bases and at J to 8 bases, leaving 9 bases not matched to a gene. The chain's CDR3 is CASSVRQGARDIQYF. DNA for the CDR3: TGTGCCAGCAGCGTAAGACAGGGGGCTCGGGACATTCAGTACTTC.

Sample share makes this clonotype medium-sized. The chain couples TRBV20-1 to TRBJ2-1; 12 nucleotides align to TRBD2. CDR3 length: 14 residues. V was pared by 6 bases and J by 4 bases, with 4 bases of the junction left unmatched. Germline loops: CDR1 DFQATT, CDR2 SNEGSKA (reference sequence). The CDR3: CSAAGTSGYNEQFF. CDR3 in DNA: TGCAGTGCCGCCGGGACTAGCGGGTACAATGAGCAGTTCTTC.

By its share, this clonotype is medium-sized (0.01 to 0.1%). The CDR3 sequence is CASSQGIRSETQYF. CDR3 DNA: TGTGCCAGCAGCCAAGGAATTCGGTCGGAGACCCAGTACTTC. The chain has TRBV14 and TRBJ2-5; D gene ambiguous. CDR3 length: 14 amino acids. V lost 1 base, J lost 5 bases, and 11 bases lay in between. Germline CDR1 and CDR2: SGHDN and FVKESK.

With regard to this clonotype: One end of the junction is discordant with germline, which a read error may explain. The genes are TRBV6-1 and TRBJ2-3, with 9 bases fitting TRBD2. Germline CDR1 is MNHNS and CDR2 is SASEGT. The CDR3 is made up of 19 amino acids. The CDR3 DNA is TGTGCCAGCAGCCGCAAAGCGGGAGGCGGGGGCCCGAGCACAGATACGCAGGATTTT. It yields the protein CASSRKAGGGGPSTDTQDF.

This clonotype is judged medium-sized. V usage is TRBV7-6 and J usage is TRBJ2-1; the D is unclear. Germline loops: CDR1 SGHVS, CDR2 FNYEAQ. The ends were cut back, 4 bases at V and 6 bases at J, with 13 bases in the middle. This CDR3 spans 14 amino acids. CDR3 region: CASSYTFSSNEQFF. The CDR3 DNA reads TGTGCCAGCAGCTACACCTTCTCAAGCAATGAGCAGTTCTTC.

This clonotype was detected many times. V and J are TRBV5-1 and TRBJ2-1; 11 bases match TRBD2. Germline loops: CDR1 SGHRS, CDR2 YFSETQ. Losses at the gene ends were 5 bases for V and 8 bases for J; bases not matched to a gene: 6. The CDR3 has 14 amino acids. The CDR3 bases are TGCGCCAGCAGGGGACTAGCGGCGCTTGATGAGCAGTTCTTC. Its translation is CASRGLAALDEQFF.